This T cell receptor (beta chain) originates from a study of vaccination effects on CD4 cells after COVID-19. Across the whole study: Following the second dose by a median of 72 days, the post-vaccine samples were obtained. Study-level results: Clones induced by infection and by vaccine showed marked clonal contraction late after vaccination. Cross-reactivity with common cold coronaviruses was shown by only 1 of 255 vaccine-induced clones in healthy vaccinees.

Using immunoSEQ multiplex PCR, the repertoire was profiled, and TCRdb retains in-frame clones only, with some absent. The sample includes tens of thousands of clones, about 81% of them seen just once. Concerning this clone: Its target is not known.

Before sequencing took place, the ViraFEST assay used viral peptide pools to expand antigen-specific CD4+ T cells. Upon completion of approximately ten days in culture, CD4+ T cells were isolated. Vaccination of participants consisted of two doses of either the BNT162b2 or mRNA-1273 vaccine. Vaccinated recipients, who were negative for nucleocapsid antibodies, had no history of SARS-CoV-2 infection. This sample comprised CD4+ T cells from PBMCs cultured with HCoV-229E spike peptides, obtained after COVID-19 vaccination. This receptor was taken from a human donor who received a COVID-19 vaccine.

CDR3 loop: CASSEPNWGTRYEQYV. In nucleotides, the CDR3 is TGTGCCAGCAGTGAGCCTAATTGGGGGACGAGGTACGAGCAGTACGTC. The chain combines TRBV6-1 with TRBJ2-7, with D perhaps assigned TRBD1 or TRBD2 (5 bases each). This CDR3 has 16 residues. Germline V gene data show CDR1 as MNHNS and CDR2 as SASEGT. The V end was cut by 3 bases, the J end by 4 bases, with 19 bases between.